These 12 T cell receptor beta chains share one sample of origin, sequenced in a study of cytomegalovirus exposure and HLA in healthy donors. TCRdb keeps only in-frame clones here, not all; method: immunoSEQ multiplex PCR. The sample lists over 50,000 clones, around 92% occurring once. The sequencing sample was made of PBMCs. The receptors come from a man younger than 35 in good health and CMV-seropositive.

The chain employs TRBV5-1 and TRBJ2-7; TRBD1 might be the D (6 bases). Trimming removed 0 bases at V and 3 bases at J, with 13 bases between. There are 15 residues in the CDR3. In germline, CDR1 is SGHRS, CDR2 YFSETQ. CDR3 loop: CASSLGLQGFYEQYF. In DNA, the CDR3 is TGCGCCAGCAGCTTGGGGTTACAGGGTTTCTACGAGCAGTACTTC.

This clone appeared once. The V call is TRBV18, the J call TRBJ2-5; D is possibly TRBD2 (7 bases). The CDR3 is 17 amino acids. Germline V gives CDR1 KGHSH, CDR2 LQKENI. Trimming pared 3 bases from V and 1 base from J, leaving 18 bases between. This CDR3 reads CASSPRVRAGAQETQYF. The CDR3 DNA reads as TGTGCCAGCTCACCGCGGGTCAGGGCGGGGGCCCAAGAGACCCAGTACTTC.

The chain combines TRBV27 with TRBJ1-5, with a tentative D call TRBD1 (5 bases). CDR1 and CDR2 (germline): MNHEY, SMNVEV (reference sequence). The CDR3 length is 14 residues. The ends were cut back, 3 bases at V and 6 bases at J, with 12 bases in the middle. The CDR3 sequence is CASSFIGGSQPQHF. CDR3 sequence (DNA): TGTGCCAGCAGTTTCATTGGGGGGAGTCAGCCCCAGCATTTT.

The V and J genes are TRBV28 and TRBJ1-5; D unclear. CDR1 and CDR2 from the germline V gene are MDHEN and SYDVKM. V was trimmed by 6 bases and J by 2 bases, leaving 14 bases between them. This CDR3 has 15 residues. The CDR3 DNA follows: TGTGCCAGCAGATCCGGAGGACCTCGCAATCAGCCCCAGCATTTT. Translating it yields CASRSGGPRNQPQHF.

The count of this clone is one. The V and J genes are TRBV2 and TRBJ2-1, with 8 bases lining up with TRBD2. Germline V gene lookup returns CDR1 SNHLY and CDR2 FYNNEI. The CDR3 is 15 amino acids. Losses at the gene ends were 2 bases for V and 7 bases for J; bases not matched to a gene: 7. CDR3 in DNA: TGTGCCAGCAGTGAAATTGGACTAGCTCAGAATGAGCAGTTCTTC. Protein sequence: CASSEIGLAQNEQFF.

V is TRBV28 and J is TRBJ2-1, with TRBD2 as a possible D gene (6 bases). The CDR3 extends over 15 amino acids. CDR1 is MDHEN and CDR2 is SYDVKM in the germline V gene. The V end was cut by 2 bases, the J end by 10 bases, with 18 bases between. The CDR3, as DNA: TGTGCCAGCAGTTTAGTAGGAGGAGGGGAGGACGAGCAGTTCTTC. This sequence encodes CASSLVGGGEDEQFF.

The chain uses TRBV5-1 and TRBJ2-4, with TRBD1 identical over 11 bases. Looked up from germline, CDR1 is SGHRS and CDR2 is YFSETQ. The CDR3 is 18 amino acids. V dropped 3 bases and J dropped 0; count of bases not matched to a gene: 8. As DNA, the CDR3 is TGCGCCAGCAGCTCCCCCGGGACAGGGGGGCTAGCCAAAAACATTCAGTACTTC. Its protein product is CASSSPGTGGLAKNIQYF.

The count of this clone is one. CDR3 residues: CAENAGDGEETQYF. The CDR3 DNA reads TGTGCCGAGAACGCGGGAGATGGGGAAGAGACCCAGTACTTC. The V call is TRBV30, the J call TRBJ2-5; 7 bases map to TRBD2. The CDR3 is 14 residues long. CDR1 is GTSNPN and CDR2 is SVGIG in the germline V gene (reference sequence). The ends lost 8 bases at V and 3 bases at J; junction bases unmatched: 12. Supplemented by reference TRBV30 and TRBJ2-5, the full variable domain reads SQTIHQWPATLVQPVGSPLSLECTVEGTSNPNLYWYRQAAGRGLQLLFYSVGIGQISSEVPQNLSASRPQDRQFILSSKKLLLSDSGFYLCAENAGDGEETQYFGPGTRLLVL.

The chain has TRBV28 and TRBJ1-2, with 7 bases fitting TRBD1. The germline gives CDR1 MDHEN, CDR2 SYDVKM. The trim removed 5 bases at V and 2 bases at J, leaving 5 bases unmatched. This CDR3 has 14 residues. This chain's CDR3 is CASSPPGGNYGYTF. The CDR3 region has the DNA TGTGCCAGCAGTCCCCCAGGGGGGAACTATGGCTACACCTTC.

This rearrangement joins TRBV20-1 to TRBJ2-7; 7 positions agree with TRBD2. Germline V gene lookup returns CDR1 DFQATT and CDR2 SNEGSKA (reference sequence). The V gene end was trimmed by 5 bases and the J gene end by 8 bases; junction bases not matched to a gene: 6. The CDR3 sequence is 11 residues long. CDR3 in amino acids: CSAQTSLQQYF. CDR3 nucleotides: TGCAGTGCTCAGACTAGCTTGCAGCAGTACTTC.

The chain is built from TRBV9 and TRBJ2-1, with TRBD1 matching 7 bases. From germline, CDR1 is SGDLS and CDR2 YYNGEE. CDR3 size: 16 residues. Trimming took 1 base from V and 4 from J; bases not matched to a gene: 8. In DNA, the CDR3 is TGTGCCAGCAGCGTAACAGGGGACCCGGAGTACAATGAGCAGTTCTTC. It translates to CASSVTGDPEYNEQFF.

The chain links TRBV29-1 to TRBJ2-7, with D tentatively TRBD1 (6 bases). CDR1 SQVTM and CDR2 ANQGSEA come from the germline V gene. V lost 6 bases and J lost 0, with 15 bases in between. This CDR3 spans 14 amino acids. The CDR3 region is CSVSGTSSSYEQYF. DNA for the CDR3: TGCAGCGTCTCCGGGACATCGAGCTCCTACGAGCAGTACTTC.